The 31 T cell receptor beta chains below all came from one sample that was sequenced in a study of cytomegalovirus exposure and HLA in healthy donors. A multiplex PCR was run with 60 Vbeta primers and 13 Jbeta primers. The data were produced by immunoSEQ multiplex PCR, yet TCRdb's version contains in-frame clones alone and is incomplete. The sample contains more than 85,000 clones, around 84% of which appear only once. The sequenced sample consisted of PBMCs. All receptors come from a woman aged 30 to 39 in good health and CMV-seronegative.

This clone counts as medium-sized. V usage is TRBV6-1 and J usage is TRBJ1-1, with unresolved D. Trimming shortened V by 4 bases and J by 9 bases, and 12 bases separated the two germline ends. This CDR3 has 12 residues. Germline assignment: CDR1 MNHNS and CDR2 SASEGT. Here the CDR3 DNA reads TGTGCCAGCAGTGGCATAGAGGGTAAAGCTTTCTTT. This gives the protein CASSGIEGKAFF.

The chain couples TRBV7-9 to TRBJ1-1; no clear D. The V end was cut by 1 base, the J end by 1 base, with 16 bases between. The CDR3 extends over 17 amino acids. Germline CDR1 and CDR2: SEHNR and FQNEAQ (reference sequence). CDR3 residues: CASSLDYRFAPNTEAFF. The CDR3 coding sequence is TGTGCCAGCAGCTTAGACTATAGGTTTGCACCGAACACTGAAGCTTTCTTT.

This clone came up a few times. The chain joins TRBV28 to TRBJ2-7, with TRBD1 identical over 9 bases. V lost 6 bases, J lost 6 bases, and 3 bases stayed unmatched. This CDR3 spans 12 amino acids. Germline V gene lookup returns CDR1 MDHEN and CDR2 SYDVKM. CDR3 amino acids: CASRGTGFEQYF. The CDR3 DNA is TGTGCCAGCAGGGGGACAGGGTTCGAGCAGTACTTC.

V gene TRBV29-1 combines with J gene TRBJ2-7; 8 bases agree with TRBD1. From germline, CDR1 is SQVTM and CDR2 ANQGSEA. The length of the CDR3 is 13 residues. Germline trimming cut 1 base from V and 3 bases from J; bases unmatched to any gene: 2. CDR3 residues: CSVEVQGVYEQYF. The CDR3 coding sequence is TGCAGCGTTGAAGTACAGGGGGTCTACGAGCAGTACTTC.

This CDR3 reads CASSLDRGAYGYTF. CDR3 sequence (DNA): TGTGCCAGCTCTCTAGACAGGGGCGCCTATGGCTACACCTTC. This sequence joins TRBV18 and TRBJ1-2, with 8 bases aligning to TRBD1. Germline V lookup: CDR1 KGHSH, CDR2 LQKENI. This CDR3 has 14 residues. The trim removed 6 bases at V and 4 bases at J, leaving 7 bases unmatched.

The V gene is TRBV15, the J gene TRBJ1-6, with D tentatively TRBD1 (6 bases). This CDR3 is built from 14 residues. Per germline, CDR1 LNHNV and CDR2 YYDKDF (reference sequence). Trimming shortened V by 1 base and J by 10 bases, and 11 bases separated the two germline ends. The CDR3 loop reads CATSRAGDGSPLHF. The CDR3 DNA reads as TGTGCCACCAGCAGAGCAGGGGACGGGTCACCCCTCCACTTT.

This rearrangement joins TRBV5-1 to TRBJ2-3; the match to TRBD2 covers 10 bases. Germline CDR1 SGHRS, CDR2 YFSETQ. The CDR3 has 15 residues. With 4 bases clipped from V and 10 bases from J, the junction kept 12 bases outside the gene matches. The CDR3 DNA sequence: TGCGCCAGCAGCCACGGATTGGAGACTAGCGGGTCGCAGTATTTT. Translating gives CASSHGLETSGSQYF.

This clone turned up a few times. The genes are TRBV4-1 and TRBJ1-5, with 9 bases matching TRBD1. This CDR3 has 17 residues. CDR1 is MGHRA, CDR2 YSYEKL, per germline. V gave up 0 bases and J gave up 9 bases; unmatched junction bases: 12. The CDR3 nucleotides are TGCGCCAGCAGCCAAGATACTGGGACAGGGAACCTTGGGCCCCAGCATTTT. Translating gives CASSQDTGTGNLGPQHF.

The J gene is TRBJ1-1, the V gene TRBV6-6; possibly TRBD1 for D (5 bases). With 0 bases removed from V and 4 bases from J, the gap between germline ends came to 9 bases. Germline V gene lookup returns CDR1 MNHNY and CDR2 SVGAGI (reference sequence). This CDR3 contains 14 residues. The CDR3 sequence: CASSYSVGGTEAFF. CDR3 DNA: TGTGCCAGCAGTTACTCAGTGGGGGGCACTGAAGCTTTCTTT.

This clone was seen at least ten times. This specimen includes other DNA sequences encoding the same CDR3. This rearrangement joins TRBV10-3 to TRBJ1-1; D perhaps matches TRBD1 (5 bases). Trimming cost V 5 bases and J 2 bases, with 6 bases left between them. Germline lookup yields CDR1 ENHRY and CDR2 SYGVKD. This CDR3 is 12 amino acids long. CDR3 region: CAISQGNTEAFF. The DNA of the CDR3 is TGTGCCATCAGTCAGGGTAACACTGAAGCTTTCTTT.

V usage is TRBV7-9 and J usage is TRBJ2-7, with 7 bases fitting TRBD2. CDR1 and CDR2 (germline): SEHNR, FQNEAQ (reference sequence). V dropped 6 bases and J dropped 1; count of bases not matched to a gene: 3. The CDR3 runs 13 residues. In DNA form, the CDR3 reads TGTGCCAGCAGTACCGGGAGGTCCTACGAGCAGTACTTC. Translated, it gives CASSTGRSYEQYF.

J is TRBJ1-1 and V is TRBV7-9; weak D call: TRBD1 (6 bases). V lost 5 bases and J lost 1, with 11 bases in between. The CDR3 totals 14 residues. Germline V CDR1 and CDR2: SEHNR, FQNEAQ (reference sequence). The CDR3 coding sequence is TGTGCCAGCAGCAGCCGGGACACGAACACTGAAGCTTTCTTT. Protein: CASSSRDTNTEAFF.

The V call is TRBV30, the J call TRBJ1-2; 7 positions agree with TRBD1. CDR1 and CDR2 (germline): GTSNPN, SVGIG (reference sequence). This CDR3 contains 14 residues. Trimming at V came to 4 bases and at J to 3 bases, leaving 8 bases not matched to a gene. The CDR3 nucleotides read TGTGCCTGGAATTCCGGGACAGCCCACTATGGCTACACCTTC. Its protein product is CAWNSGTAHYGYTF.

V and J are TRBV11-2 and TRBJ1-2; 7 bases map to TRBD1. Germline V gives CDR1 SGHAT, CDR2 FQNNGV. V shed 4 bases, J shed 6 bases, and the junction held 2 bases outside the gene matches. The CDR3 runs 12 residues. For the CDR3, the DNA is TGTGCCAGCAGCTCGACAGGGCATGGCTACACCTTC. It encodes CASSSTGHGYTF.

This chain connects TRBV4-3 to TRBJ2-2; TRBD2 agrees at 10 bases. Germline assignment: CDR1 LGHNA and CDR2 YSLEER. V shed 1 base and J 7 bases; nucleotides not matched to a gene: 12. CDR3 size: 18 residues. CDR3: CASSQVSGRASFIGELFF. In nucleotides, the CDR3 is TGCGCCAGCAGCCAAGTAAGCGGGAGGGCCTCTTTTATCGGGGAGCTGTTTTTT.

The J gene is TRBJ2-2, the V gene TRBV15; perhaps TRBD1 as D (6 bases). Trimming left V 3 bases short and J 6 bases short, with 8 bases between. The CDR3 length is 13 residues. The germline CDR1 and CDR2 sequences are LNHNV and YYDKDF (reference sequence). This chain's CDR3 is CATSSRGSGELFF. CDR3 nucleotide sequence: TGTGCCACCAGCAGCAGGGGATCCGGGGAGCTGTTTTTT.

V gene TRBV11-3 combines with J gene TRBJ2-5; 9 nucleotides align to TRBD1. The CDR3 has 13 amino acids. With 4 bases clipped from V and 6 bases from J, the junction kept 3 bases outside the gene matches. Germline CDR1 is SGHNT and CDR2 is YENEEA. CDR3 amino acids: CASSSGQGKTQYF. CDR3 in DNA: TGTGCCAGCAGCTCGGGACAGGGAAAGACCCAGTACTTC. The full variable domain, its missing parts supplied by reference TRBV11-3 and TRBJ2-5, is EAGVVQSPRYKIIEKKQPVAFWCNPISGHNTLYWYLQNLGQGPELLIRYENEEAVDDSQLPKDRFSAERLKGVDSTLKIQPAELGDSAVYLCASSSGQGKTQYFGPGTRLLVL.

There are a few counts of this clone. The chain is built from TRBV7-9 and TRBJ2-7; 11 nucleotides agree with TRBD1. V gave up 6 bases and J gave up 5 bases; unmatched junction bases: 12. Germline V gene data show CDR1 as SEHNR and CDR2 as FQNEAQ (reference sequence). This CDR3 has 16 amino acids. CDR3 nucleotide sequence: TGTGCCAGCAGACCTCCGTTTCGGACAGGGGGCAACGAGCAGTACTTC. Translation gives CASRPPFRTGGNEQYF.

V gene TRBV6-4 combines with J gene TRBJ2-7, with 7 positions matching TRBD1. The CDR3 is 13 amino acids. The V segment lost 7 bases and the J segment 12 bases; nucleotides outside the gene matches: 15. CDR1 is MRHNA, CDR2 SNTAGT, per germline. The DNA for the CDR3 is TGTGCCAGCACTGAGACAGGGTCCTCGAGTACGTACTTC. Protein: CASTETGSSSTYF.

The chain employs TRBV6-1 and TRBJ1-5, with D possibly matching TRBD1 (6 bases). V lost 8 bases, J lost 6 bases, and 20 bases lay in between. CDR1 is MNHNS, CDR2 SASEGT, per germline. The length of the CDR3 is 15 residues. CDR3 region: CASYSVTRGGQPQHF. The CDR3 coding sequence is TGTGCCAGCTACTCCGTTACGAGAGGGGGTCAGCCCCAGCATTTT.

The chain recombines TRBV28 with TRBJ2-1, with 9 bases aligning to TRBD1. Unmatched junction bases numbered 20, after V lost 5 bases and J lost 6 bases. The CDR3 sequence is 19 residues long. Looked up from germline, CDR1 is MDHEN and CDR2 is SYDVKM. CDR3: CASSPRTGARLAAGNEQFF. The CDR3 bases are TGTGCCAGCAGTCCAAGGACAGGGGCACGACTAGCCGCAGGCAATGAGCAGTTCTTC.

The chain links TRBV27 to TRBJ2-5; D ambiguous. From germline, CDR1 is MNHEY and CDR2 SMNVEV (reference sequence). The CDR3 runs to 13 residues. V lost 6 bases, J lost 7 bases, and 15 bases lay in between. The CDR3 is CASSVGQAGTQYF. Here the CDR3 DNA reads TGTGCCAGCAGCGTTGGGCAGGCTGGGACCCAGTACTTC.

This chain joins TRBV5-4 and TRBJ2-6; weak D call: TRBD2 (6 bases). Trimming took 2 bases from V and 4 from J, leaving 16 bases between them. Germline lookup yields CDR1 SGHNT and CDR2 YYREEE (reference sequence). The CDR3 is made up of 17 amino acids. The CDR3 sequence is CASSFGGGETGANVLTF. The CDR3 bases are TGTGCCAGCAGCTTTGGAGGCGGGGAAACCGGGGCCAACGTCCTGACTTTC.

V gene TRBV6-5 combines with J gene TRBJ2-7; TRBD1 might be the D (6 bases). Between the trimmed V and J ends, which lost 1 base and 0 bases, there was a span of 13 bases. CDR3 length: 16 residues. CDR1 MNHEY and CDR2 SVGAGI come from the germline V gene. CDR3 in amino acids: CASSYLRDTSSYEQYF. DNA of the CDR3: TGTGCCAGCAGTTACTTGAGGGACACGAGCTCCTACGAGCAGTACTTC.

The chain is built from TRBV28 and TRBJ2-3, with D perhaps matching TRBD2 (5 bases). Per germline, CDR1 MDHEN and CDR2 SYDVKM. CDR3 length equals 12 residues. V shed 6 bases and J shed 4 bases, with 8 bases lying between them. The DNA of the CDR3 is TGTGCCAGCAGCTGGGGAGCAGATACGCAGTATTTT. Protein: CASSWGADTQYF.

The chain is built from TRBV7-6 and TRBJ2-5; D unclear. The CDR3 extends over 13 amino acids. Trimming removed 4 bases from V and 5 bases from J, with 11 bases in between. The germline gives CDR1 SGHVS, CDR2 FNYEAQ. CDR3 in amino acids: CASSSRPRETQYF. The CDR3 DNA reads TGTGCCAGCAGCTCCCGCCCCCGGGAGACCCAGTACTTC.

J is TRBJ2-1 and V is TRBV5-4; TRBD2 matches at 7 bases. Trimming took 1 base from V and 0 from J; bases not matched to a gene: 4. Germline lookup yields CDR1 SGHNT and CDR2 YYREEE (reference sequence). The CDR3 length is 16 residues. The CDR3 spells CASSLPSGISYNEQFF. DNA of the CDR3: TGTGCCAGCAGCTTGCCTAGCGGAATCTCCTACAATGAGCAGTTCTTC.

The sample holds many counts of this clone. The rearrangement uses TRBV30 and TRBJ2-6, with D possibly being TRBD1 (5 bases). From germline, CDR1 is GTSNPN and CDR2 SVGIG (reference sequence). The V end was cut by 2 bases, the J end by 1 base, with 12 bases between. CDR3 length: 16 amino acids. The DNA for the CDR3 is TGTGCCTGGAGTCACGCGCAGGGATCTGGGGCCAACGTCCTGACTTTC. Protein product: CAWSHAQGSGANVLTF.

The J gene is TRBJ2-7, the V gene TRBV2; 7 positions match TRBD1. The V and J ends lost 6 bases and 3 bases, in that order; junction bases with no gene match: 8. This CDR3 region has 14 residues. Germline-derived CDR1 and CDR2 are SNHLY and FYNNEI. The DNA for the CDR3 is TGTGCCAGCAGAGCGACAGGGAATTTCTACGAGCAGTACTTC. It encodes CASRATGNFYEQYF.

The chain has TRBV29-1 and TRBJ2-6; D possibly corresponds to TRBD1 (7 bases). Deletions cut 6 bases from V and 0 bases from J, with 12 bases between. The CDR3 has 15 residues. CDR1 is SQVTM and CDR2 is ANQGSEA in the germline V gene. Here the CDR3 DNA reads TGCAGCGTATCCAGGGGGGACTCTGGGGCCAACGTCCTGACTTTC. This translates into CSVSRGDSGANVLTF.

CDR3 residues: CASSVSGRNEQFF. The CDR3 nucleotides read TGTGCCAGCAGCGTGTCAGGGAGGAATGAGCAGTTCTTC. J is TRBJ2-1 and V is TRBV9, with D tentatively TRBD2 (6 bases). The CDR3 runs 13 residues. The V gene's germline CDR1 is SGDLS and CDR2 YYNGEE. Trimming took 2 bases from V and 7 from J, leaving 10 bases between them.